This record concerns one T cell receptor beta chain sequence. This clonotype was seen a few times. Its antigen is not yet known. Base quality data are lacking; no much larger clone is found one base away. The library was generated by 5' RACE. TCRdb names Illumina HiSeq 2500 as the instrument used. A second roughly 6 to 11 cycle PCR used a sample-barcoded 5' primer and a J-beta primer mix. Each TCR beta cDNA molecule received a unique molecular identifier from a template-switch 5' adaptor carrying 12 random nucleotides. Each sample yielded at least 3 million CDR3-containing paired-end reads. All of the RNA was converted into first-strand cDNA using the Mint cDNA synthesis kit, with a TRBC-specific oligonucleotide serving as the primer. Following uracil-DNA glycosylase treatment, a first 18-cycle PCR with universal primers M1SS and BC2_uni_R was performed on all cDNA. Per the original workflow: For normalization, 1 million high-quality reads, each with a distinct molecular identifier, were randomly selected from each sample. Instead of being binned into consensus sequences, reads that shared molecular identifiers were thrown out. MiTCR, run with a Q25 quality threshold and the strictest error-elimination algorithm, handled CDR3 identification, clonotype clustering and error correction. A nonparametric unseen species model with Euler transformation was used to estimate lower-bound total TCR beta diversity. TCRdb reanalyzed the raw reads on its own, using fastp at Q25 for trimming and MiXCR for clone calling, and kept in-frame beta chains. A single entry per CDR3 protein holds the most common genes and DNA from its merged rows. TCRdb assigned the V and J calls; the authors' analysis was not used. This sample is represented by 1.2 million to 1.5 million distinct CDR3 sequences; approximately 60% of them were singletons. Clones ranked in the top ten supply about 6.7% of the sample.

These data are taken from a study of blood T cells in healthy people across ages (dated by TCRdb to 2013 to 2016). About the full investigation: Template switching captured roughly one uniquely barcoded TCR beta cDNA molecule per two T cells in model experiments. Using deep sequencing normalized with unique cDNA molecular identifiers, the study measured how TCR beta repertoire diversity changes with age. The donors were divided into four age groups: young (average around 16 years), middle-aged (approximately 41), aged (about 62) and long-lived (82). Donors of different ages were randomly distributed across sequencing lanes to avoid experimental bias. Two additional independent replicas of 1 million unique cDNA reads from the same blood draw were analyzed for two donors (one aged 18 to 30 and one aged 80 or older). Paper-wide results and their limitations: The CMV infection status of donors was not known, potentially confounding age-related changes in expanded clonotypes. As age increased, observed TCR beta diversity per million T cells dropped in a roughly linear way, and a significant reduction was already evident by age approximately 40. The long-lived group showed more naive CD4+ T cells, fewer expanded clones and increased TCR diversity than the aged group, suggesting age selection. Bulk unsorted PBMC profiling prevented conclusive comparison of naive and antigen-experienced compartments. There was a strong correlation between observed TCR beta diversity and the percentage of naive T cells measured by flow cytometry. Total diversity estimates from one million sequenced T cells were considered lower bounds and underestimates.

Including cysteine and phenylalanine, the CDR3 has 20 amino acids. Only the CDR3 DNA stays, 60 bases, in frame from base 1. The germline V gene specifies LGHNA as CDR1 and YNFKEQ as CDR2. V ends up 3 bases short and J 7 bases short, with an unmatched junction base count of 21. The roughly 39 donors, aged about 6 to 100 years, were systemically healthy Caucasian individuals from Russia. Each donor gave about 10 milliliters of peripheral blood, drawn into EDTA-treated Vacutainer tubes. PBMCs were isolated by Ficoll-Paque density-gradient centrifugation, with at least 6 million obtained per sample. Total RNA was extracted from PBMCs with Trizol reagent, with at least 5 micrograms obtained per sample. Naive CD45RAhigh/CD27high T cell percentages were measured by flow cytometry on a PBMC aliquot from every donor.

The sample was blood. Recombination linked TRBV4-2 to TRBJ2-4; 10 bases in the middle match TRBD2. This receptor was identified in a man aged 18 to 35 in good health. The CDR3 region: CASSQDAYSGGALGENIQYF. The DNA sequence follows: TGTGCCAGCAGCCAGGACGCCTACAGCGGGGGGGCCTTGGGAGAGAACATTCAGTACTTC.